This is a list of T cell receptor beta chains from one sample in a study of T cell responses to AZD1222 COVID-19 vaccine. Libraries were prepared by immunoSEQ multiplex PCR; TCRdb keeps only in-frame clonotypes and omits some of them. The sample consists of 150,000 or so clones, 80% to 95% of them appearing once. Sequencing was performed on peripheral blood, taken 28 days after the second AZD1222 dose. The receptors here all came from an adult who received the AZD1222 COVID-19 vaccine. CDR3s leave out the opening cysteine and the closing phenylalanine or tryptophan.

j_gene: TRBJ2-1; v_gene: TRBV9; CDR3aa: ASSLEVSGRFEQF
j_gene: TRBJ2-5; v_gene: TRBV24-1; CDR3aa: ATSDSLAGETQY
j_gene: TRBJ1-5; v_gene: TRBV7-2; CDR3aa: ASSLSGDQPQH
j_gene: TRBJ1-6; v_gene: TRBV21-1; CDR3aa: ASSHFCASSKVRGGSPLH
j_gene: TRBJ2-7; v_gene: TRBV19; CDR3aa: ASSVLLSYEQY
j_gene: TRBJ1-3; v_gene: TRBV19; CDR3aa: ASSNTGSGNTIY
j_gene: TRBJ1-1; v_gene: TRBV28; CDR3aa: ASSGRDRANTEAF
j_gene: TRBJ1-6; v_gene: TRBV30; CDR3aa: AWRRQGDDSPLH
j_gene: TRBJ2-7; v_gene: TRBV19; CDR3aa: ASKRAASSYEQY
j_gene: TRBJ2-1; v_gene: TRBV24-1; CDR3aa: ATSESGITYNEQF
j_gene: TRBJ2-7; v_gene: TRBV19; CDR3aa: ASSVWDSDSYEQY
j_gene: TRBJ1-6; v_gene: TRBV6-5; CDR3aa: ASSYLRSPLH
j_gene: TRBJ2-3; v_gene: TRBV9; CDR3aa: ASSVGLLAGGRTDTQY
j_gene: TRBJ2-5; v_gene: TRBV5-5; CDR3aa: ASSLTETQY
j_gene: TRBJ1-2; v_gene: TRBV30; CDR3aa: AWSVLGASYGYT
j_gene: TRBJ1-2; v_gene: TRBV7-8; CDR3aa: ASSNQGGYGYT
j_gene: TRBJ2-3; v_gene: TRBV4-1; CDR3aa: ASSDGGRRLTDTQY
j_gene: TRBJ1-4; v_gene: TRBV5-1; CDR3aa: ASSLEGGHEKLF
j_gene: TRBJ1-1; v_gene: TRBV19; CDR3aa: ASSMQMNTEAF
j_gene: TRBJ2-1; v_gene: TRBV6-6; CDR3aa: ASMSGRGYNEQF
j_gene: TRBJ2-7; v_gene: TRBV11-2; CDR3aa: ASSHPGSRAKPYEQY
j_gene: TRBJ1-5; v_gene: TRBV21-1; CDR3aa: ASSKGISRAGSSNQPQH
j_gene: TRBJ1-1; v_gene: TRBV4-3; CDR3aa: ASSQGTGRAF
j_gene: TRBJ1-2; v_gene: TRBV6-5; CDR3aa: ASSYSERAYGYT
j_gene: TRBJ2-5; v_gene: TRBV5-6; CDR3aa: ASSLPGSQETQY
j_gene: TRBJ2-7; v_gene: TRBV20-1; CDR3aa: SPRLGGEQY
j_gene: TRBJ1-6; v_gene: TRBV19; CDR3aa: ASSIPGSGHSPLH
j_gene: TRBJ2-7; v_gene: TRBV19; CDR3aa: ASSVPGLAHEQY
j_gene: TRBJ2-3; v_gene: TRBV6-1; CDR3aa: ASSEAPRRGTDTQY
j_gene: TRBJ2-2; v_gene: TRBV5-1; CDR3aa: ASSFRGLAGSGELF
j_gene: TRBJ1-1; v_gene: TRBV27; CDR3aa: ASSLVLGTEAF
j_gene: TRBJ1-1; v_gene: TRBV18; CDR3aa: ASSPSTGNTEAF
j_gene: TRBJ2-7; v_gene: TRBV19; CDR3aa: ASSWTGEHYEQY
j_gene: TRBJ2-3; v_gene: TRBV7-8; CDR3aa: ASSPIGAGTQY
j_gene: TRBJ1-1; v_gene: TRBV12-3/TRBV12-4; CDR3aa: AGSWGGGTEAF
j_gene: TRBJ2-7; v_gene: TRBV10-2; CDR3aa: ASKRPGGEYEQY
j_gene: TRBJ1-3; v_gene: TRBV6-6; CDR3aa: ASSRSDPGPGSGNTIY
j_gene: TRBJ1-2; v_gene: TRBV5-1; CDR3aa: ASSLNKQSGYT
j_gene: TRBJ1-1; v_gene: TRBV6-2/TRBV6-3; CDR3aa: ASSYSDLSDPEAF
j_gene: TRBJ2-5; v_gene: TRBV21-1; CDR3aa: ASSARDVAQETQY
j_gene: TRBJ2-3; v_gene: TRBV11-3; CDR3aa: ASSFGLAGPTDTQY
j_gene: TRBJ1-4; v_gene: TRBV2; CDR3aa: AGGQGASYEKLF
j_gene: TRBJ2-3; v_gene: TRBV12-3/TRBV12-4; CDR3aa: ASSLQGPDTQY
j_gene: TRBJ1-1; v_gene: TRBV27; CDR3aa: ASSRTPGYTEAF
j_gene: TRBJ2-5; v_gene: TRBV7-9; CDR3aa: ASSLVLANYQETQY
j_gene: TRBJ1-1; v_gene: TRBV11-1; CDR3aa: ASSLGVNTEAF
j_gene: TRBJ2-1; v_gene: TRBV5-1; CDR3aa: ASSITGQSYNEQF
j_gene: TRBJ1-1; v_gene: TRBV9; CDR3aa: ASSETAMNTEAF
j_gene: TRBJ2-7; v_gene: TRBV10-3; CDR3aa: AISGGQRSSYEQY
j_gene: TRBJ2-7; v_gene: TRBV4-2; CDR3aa: ASSQASSVSLYEQY
j_gene: TRBJ1-1; v_gene: TRBV18; CDR3aa: ASSRQGMAEAF